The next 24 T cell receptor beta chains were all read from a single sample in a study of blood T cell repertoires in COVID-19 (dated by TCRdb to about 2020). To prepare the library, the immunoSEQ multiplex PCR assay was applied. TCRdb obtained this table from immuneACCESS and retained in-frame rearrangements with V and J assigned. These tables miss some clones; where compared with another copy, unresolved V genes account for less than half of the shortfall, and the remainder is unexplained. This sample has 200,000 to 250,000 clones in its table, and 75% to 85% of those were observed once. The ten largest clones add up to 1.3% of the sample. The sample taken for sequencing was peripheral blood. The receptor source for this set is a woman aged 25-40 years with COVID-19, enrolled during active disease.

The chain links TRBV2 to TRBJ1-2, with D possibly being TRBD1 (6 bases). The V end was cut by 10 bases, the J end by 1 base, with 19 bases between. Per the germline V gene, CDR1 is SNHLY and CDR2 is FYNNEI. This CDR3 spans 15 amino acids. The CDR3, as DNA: TGTGCCACCACAATACAGGGAACCCATAACTATGGCTACACCTTC. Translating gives CATTIQGTHNYGYTF.

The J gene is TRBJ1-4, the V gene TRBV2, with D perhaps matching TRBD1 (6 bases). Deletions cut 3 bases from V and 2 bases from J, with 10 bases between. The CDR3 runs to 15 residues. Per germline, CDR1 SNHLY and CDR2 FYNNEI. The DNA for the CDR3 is TGTGCCAGCAGTGATGAGGGGGGGACTAATGAAAAACTGTTTTTT. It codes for CASSDEGGTNEKLFF.

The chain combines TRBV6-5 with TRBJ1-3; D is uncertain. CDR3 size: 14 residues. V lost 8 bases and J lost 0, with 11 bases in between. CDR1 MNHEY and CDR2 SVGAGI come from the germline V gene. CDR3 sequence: CASRPQLSGNTIYF. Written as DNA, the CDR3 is TGTGCCAGCCGGCCACAGCTCTCTGGAAACACCATATATTTT.

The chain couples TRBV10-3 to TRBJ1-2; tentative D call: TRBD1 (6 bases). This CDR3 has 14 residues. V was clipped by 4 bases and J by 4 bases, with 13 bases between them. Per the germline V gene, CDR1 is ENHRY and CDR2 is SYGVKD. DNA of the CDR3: TGTGCCATCAGTGTCAACAGGGCGTCCTATGGCTACACCTTC. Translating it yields CAISVNRASYGYTF.

The CDR3 here is CASSWDITLGGYTF. The DNA for the CDR3 is TGTGCCAGCAGCTGGGACATAACTTTAGGAGGCTACACCTTC. J is TRBJ1-2 and V is TRBV5-6, with D possibly TRBD1 on 6 matching bases. Trimming removed 3 bases at V and 8 bases at J, with 17 bases between. The CDR3 is made up of 14 amino acids. Germline V gene data show CDR1 as SGHDT and CDR2 as YYEEEE.

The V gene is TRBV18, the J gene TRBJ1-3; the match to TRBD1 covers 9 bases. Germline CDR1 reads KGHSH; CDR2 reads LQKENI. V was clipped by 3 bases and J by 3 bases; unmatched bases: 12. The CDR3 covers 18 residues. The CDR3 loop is CASSPLNPGQGSGNTIYF. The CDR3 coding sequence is TGTGCCAGCTCACCTTTGAATCCGGGACAGGGTAGTGGAAACACCATATATTTT.

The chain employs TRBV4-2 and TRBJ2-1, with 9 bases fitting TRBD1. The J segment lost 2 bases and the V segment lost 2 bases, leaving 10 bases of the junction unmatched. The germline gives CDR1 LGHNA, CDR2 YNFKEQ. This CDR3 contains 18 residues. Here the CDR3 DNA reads TGTGCCAGCAGCCAATGGGGACCGGGACAGGGTGCCTACAATGAGCAGTTCTTC. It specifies CASSQWGPGQGAYNEQFF.

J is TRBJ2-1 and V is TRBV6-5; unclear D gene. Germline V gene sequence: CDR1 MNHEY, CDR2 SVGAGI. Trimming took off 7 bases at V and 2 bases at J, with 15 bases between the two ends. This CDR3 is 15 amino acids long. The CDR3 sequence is CASKSRLTAYNEQFF. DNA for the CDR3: TGTGCCAGCAAGAGCAGGCTGACCGCCTACAATGAGCAGTTCTTC.

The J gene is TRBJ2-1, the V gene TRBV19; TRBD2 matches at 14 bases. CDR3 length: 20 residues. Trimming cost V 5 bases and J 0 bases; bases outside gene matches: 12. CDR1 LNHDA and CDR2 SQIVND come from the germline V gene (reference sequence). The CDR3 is CASSVKGLAGGSSSYNEQFF. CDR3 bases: TGTGCCAGTAGTGTTAAAGGACTAGCGGGGGGTTCTAGCTCCTACAATGAGCAGTTCTTC.

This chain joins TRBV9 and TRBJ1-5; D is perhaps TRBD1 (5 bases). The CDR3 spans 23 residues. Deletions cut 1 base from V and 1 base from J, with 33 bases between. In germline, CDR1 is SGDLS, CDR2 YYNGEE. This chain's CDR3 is CASSVCLQDKNSTQLRSNQPQHF. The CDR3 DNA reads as TGTGCCAGCAGCGTATGCCTACAGGACAAAAATTCCACCCAATTGAGGAGCAATCAGCCCCAGCATTTT.

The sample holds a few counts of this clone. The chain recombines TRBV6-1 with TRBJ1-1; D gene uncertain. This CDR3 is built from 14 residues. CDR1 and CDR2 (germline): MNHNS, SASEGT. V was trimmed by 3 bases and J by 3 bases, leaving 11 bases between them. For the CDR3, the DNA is TGTGCCAGCAGTGATCGACTTCATGACACTGAAGCTTTCTTT. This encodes CASSDRLHDTEAFF.

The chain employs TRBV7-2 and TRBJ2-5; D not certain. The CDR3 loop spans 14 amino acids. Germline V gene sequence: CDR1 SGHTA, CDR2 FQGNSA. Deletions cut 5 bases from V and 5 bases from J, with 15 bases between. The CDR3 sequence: CASSPRLRWETQYF. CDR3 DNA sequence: TGTGCCAGCAGCCCTCGACTTAGGTGGGAGACCCAGTACTTC.

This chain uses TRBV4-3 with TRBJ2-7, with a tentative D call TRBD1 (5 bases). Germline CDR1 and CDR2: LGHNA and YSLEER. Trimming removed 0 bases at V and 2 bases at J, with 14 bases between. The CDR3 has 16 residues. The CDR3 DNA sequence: TGCGCCAGCAGCCAAGATGAGGCTAAGGGGACCTACGAGCAGTACTTC. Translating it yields CASSQDEAKGTYEQYF.

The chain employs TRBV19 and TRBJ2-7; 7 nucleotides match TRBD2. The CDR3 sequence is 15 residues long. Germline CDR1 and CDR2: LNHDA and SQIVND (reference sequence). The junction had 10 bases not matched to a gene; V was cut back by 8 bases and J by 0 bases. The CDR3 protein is CASSEGGEISYEQYF. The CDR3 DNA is TGTGCCAGTTCAGAGGGAGGGGAGATCTCCTACGAGCAGTACTTC.

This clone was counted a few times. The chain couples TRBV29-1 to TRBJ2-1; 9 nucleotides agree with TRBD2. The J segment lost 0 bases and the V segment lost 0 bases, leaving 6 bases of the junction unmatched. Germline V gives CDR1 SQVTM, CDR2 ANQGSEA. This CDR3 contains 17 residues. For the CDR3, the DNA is TGCAGCGTTGAAGATGGGCTAGCGGGAAGCTCCTACAATGAGCAGTTCTTC. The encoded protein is CSVEDGLAGSSYNEQFF.

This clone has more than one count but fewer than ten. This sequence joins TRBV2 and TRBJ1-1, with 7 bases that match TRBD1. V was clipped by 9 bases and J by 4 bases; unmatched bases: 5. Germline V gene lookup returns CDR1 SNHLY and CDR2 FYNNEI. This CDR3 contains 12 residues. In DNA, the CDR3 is TGTGCCAGAAGGGACAGTCTCACTGAAGCTTTCTTT. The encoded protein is CARRDSLTEAFF.

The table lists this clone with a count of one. The CDR3 sequence: CASSEGLTGQGNTEAFF. In nucleotides, the CDR3 is TGTGCCAGCAGCGAAGGACTTACCGGACAGGGGAACACTGAAGCTTTCTTT. The J gene is TRBJ1-1, the V gene TRBV9, with 8 bases that match TRBD1. V was pared by 3 bases and J by 1 base, with 11 bases of the junction left unmatched. Germline lookup yields CDR1 SGDLS and CDR2 YYNGEE. The CDR3 length is 17 residues.

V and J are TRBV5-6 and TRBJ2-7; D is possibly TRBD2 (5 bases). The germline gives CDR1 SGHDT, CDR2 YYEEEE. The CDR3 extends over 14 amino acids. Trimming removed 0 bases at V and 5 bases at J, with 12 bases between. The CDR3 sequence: CASSLGRDPDEQYF. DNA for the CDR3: TGTGCCAGCAGCTTGGGCCGGGATCCAGACGAGCAGTACTTC.

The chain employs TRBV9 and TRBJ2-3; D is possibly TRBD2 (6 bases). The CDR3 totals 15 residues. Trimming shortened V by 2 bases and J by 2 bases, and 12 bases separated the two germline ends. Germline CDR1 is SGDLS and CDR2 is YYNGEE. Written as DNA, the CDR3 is TGTGCCAGCAGCGTTAGCTCTAGCGACACAGATACGCAGTATTTT. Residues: CASSVSSSDTDTQYF.

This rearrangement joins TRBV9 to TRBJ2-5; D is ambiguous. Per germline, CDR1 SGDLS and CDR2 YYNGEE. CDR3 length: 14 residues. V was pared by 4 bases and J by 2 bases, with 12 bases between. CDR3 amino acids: CASSNPAGQETQYF. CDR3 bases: TGTGCCAGCAGCAATCCCGCCGGGCAAGAGACCCAGTACTTC. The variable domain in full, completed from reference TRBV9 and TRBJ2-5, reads DSGVTQTPKHLITATGQRVTLRCSPRSGDLSVYWYQQSLDQGLQFLIQYYNGEERAKGNILERFSAQQFPDLHSELNLSSLELGDSALYFCASSNPAGQETQYFGPGTRLLVL.

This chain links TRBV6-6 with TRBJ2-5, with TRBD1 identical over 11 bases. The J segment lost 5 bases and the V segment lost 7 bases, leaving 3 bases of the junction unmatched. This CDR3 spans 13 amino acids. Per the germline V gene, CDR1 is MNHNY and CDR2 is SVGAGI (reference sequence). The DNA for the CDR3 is TGTGCCAGCACGAGGGACAGGGGGGAGACCCAGTACTTC. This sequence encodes CASTRDRGETQYF.

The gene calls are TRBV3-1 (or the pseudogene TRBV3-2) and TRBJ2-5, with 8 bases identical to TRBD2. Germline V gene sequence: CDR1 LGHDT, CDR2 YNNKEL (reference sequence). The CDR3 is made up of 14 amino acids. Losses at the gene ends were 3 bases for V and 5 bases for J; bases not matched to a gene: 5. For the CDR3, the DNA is TGTGCCAGCAGCCAGGGACTAGTTGGGGAGACCCAGTACTTC. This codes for CASSQGLVGETQYF.

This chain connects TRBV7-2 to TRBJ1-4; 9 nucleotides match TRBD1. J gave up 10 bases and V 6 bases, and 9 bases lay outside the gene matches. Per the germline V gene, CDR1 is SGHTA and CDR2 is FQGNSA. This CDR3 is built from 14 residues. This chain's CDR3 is CASREGGQGGKLFF. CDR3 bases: TGTGCCAGCAGAGAAGGGGGACAGGGCGGAAAACTGTTTTTT.

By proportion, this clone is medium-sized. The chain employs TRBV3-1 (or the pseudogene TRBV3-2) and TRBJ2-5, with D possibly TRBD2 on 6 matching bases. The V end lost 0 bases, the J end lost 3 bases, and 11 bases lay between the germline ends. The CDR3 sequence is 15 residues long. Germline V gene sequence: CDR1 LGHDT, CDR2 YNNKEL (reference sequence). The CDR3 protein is CASSQDFGGKETQYF. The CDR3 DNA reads TGTGCCAGCAGCCAAGATTTCGGGGGAAAAGAGACCCAGTACTTC.